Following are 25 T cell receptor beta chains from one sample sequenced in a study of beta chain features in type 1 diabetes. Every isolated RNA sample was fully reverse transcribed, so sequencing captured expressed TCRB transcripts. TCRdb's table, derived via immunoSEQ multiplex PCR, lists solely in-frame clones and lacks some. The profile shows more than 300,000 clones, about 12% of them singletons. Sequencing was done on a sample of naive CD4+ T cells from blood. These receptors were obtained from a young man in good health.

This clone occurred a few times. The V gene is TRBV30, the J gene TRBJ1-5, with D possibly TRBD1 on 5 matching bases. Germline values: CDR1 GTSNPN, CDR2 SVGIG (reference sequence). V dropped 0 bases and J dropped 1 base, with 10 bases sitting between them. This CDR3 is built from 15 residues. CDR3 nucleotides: TGTGCCTGGAGTGTAGGGGTAACGAGCAATCAGCCCCAGCATTTT. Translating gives CAWSVGVTSNQPQHF.

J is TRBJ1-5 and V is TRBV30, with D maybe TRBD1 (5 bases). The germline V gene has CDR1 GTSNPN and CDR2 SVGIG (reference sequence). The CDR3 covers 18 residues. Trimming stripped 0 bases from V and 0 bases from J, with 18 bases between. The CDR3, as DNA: TGTGCCTGGAGTGTCTGGCAGGGCGTGATGGATAGCAATCAGCCCCAGCATTTT. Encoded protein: CAWSVWQGVMDSNQPQHF.

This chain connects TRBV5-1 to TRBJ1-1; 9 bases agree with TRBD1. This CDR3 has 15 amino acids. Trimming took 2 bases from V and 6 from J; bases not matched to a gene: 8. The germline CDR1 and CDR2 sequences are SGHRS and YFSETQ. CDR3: CASSLQGTGFAEAFF. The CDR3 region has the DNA TGCGCCAGCAGCTTACAAGGGACAGGGTTCGCTGAAGCTTTCTTT.

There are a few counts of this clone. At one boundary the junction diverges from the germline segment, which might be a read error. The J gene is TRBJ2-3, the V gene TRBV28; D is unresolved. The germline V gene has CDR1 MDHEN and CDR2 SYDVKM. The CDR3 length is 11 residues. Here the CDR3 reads CASSHTHTQYF. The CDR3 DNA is TGTGCCAGCAGCCACACACATACGCAGTATTTT.

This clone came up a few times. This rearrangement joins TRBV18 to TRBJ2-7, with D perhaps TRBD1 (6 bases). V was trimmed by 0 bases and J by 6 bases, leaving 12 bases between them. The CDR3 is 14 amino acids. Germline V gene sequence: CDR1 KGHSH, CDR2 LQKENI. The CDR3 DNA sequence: TGTGCCAGCTCACCACCCGGCAGGGGATCCGAGCAGTACTTC. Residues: CASSPPGRGSEQYF.

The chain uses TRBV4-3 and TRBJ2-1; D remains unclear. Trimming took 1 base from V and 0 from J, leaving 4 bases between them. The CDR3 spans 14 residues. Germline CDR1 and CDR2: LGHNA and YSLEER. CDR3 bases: TGCGCCAGCAGCCAAGGAGGCTCCTACAATGAGCAGTTCTTC. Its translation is CASSQGGSYNEQFF.

The CDR3 loop is CASSQGSLRGYTF. Written as DNA, the CDR3 is TGTGCCAGCAGCCAAGGATCTCTCCGGGGCTACACCTTC. The V call is TRBV4-2, the J call TRBJ1-2, with unresolved D. This CDR3 spans 13 amino acids. The germline gives CDR1 LGHNA, CDR2 YNFKEQ. Trimming stripped 1 base from V and 8 bases from J, with 11 bases between.

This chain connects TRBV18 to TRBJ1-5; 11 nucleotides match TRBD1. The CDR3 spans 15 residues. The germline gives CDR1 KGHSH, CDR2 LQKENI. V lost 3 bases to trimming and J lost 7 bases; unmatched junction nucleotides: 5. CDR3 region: CASSPTGTGGQPQHF. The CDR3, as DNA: TGTGCCAGCTCACCTACCGGGACAGGGGGGCAGCCCCAGCATTTT.

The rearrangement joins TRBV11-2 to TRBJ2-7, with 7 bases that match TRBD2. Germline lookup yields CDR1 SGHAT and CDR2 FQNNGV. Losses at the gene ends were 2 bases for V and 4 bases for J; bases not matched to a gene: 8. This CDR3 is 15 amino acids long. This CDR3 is CASSLMWEGRYEQYF. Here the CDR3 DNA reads TGTGCCAGCAGCTTAATGTGGGAGGGCCGATACGAGCAGTACTTC.

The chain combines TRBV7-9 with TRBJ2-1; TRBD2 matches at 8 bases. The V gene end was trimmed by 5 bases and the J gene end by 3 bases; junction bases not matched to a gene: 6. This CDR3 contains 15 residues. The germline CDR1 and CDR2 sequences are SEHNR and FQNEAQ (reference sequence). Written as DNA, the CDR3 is TGTGCCAGCAGCCTTACTAGCGGTTACTACAATGAGCAGTTCTTC. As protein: CASSLTSGYYNEQFF.

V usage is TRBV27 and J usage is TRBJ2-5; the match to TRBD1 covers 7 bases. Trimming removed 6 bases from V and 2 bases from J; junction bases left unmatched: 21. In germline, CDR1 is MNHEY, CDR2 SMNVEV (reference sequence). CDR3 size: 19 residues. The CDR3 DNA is TGTGCCAGCAGCGGGGATCCCGACAGGGAAGAGGGGTGGCAAGAGACCCAGTACTTC. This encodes CASSGDPDREEGWQETQYF.

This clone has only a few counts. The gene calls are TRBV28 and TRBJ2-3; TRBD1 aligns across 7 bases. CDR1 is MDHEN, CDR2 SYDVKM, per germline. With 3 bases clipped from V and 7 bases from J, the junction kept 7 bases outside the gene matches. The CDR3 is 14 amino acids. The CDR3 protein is CASSFGTAVHTQYF. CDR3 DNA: TGTGCCAGCAGTTTCGGGACAGCGGTACATACGCAGTATTTT. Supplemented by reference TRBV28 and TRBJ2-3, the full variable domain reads DVKVTQSSRYLVKRTGEKVFLECVQDMDHENMFWYRQDPGLGLRLIYFSYDVKMKEKGDIPEGYSVSREKKERFSLILESASTNQTSMYLCASSFGTAVHTQYFGPGTRLTVL.

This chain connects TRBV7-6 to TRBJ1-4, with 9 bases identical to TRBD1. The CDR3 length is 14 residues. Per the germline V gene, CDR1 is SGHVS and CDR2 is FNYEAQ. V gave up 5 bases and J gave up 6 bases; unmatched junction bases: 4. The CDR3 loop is CASSPTGGHEKLFF. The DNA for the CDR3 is TGTGCCAGCAGCCCGACAGGGGGTCATGAAAAACTGTTTTTT.

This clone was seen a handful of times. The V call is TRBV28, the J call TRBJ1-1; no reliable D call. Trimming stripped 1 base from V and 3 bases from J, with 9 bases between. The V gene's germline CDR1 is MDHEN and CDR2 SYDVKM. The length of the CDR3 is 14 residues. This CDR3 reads CASSLSTPDTEAFF. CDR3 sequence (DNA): TGTGCCAGCAGTTTATCCACTCCGGACACTGAAGCTTTCTTT.

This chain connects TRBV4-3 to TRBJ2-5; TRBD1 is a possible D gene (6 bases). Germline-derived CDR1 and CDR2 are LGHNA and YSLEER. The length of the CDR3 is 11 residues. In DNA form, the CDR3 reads TGCAGGGACATCCGAACGAAGACCCAGTACTTC. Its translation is CRDIRTKTQYF.

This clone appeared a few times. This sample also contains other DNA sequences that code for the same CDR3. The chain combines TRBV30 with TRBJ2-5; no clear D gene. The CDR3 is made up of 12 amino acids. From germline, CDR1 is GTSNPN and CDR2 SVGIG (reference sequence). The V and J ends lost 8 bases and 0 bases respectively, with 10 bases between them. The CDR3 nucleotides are TGTGCCAGCTCCAGGTACCAAGAGACCCAGTACTTC. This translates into CASSRYQETQYF.

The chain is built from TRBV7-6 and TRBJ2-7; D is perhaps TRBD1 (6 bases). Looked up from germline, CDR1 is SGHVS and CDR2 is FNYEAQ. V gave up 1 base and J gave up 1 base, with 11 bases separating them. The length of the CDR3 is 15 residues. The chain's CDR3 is CASSLEAGASYEQYF. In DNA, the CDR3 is TGTGCCAGCAGCTTAGAGGCAGGGGCTTCCTACGAGCAGTACTTC.

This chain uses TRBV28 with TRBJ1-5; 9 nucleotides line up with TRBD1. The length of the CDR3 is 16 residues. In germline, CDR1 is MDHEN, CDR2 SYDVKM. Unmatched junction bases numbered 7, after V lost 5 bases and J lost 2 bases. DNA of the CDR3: TGTGCCAGCAGTCTACAGGGGGCCGGAGGCAATCAGCCCCAGCATTTT. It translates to CASSLQGAGGNQPQHF.

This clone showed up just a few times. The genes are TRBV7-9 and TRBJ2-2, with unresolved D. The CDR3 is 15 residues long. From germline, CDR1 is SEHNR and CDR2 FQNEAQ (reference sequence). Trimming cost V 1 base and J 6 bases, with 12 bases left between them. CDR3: CASSLDLTRAGELFF. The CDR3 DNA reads TGTGCCAGCAGCTTAGATCTTACTCGCGCCGGGGAGCTGTTTTTT.

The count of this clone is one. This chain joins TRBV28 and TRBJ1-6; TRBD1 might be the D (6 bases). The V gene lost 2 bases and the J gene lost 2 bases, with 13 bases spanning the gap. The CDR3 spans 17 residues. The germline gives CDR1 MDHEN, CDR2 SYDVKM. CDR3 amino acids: CASSLGQGKPYNSPLHF. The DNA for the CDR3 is TGTGCCAGCAGTTTAGGCCAGGGGAAACCCTATAATTCACCCCTCCACTTT.

CDR3 protein: CASSRMSGGGSYNEQFF. In nucleotides, the CDR3 is TGTGCCAGCAGCCGAATGAGCGGGGGGGGATCCTACAATGAGCAGTTCTTC. The rearrangement joins TRBV7-2 to TRBJ2-1; 10 bases are shared with TRBD2. CDR3 length: 17 residues. Germline V gene data show CDR1 as SGHTA and CDR2 as FQGNSA. V lost 5 bases and J lost 1; bases outside the gene matches: 8. The complete variable domain, with remaining parts taken from reference TRBV7-2 and TRBJ2-1, reads GAGVSQSPSNKVTEKGKDVELRCDPISGHTALYWYRQSLGQGLEFLIYFQGNSAPDKSGLPSDRFSAERTGGSVSTLTIQRTQQEDSAVYLCASSRMSGGGSYNEQFFGPGTRLTVL.

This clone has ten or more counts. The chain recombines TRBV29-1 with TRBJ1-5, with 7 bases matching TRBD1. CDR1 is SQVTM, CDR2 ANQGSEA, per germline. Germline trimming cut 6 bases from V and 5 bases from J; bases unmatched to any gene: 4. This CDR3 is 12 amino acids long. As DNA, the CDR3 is TGCAGCGTCCGACAGGGAGATCAGCCCCAGCATTTT. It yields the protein CSVRQGDQPQHF.

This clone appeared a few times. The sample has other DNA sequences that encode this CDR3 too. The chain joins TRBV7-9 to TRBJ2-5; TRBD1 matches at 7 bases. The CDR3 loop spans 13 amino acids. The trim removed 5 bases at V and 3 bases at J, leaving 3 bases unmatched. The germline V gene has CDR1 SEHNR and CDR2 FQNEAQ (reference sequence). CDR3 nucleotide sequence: TGTGCCAGCAGCCCTGGGACAGAAGAGACCCAGTACTTC. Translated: CASSPGTEETQYF.

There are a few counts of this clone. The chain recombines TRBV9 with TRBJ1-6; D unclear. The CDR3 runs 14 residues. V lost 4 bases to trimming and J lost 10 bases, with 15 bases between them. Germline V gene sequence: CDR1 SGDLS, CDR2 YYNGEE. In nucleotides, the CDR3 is TGTGCCAGCAGCCAGCGACTCGGAGGATCACCCCTCCACTTT. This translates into CASSQRLGGSPLHF.

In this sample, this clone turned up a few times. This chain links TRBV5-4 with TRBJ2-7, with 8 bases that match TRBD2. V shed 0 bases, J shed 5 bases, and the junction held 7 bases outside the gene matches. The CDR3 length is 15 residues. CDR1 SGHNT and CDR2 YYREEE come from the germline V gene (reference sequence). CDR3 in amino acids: CASSLDRGRQNEQYF. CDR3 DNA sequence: TGTGCCAGCAGCTTGGACCGCGGGAGGCAGAACGAGCAGTACTTC. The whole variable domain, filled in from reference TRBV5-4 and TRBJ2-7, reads ETGVTQSPTHLIKTRGQQVTLRCSSQSGHNTVSWYQQALGQGPQFIFQYYREEENGRGNFPPRFSGLQFPNYSSELNVNALELDDSALYLCASSLDRGRQNEQYFGPGTRLTVT.